The clone carrying this TCR beta chain was seen only once. V was clipped by 4 bases and J by 2 bases, with 5 bases between them. Germline V CDR1 and CDR2: SNHLY, FYNNEI. The CDR3 length is 12 residues. This sample is drawn from a study of blood T cell repertoires in COVID-19. Study-wide context: Sites across the United States, Italy and Spain contributed samples from acute and convalescent COVID-19. The cDNA or gDNA used as material had been derived from T cells, B-cell-depleted T cells, or PBMCs.

Per the original data handling: How many nucleated cells were present was estimated from reference gene primer amplification. TCRdb's table, derived via immunoSEQ multiplex PCR, lists solely in-frame clones and lacks some. V, J and clone size are taken as reported in that table, and D and trimming were inferred from the DNA itself. The sample shows more than 35,000 clones, roughly 78% of them seen only once. J is TRBJ1-2 and V is TRBV2; a weak D match, TRBD1 (5 bases). Specimen: peripheral blood. This TCR was sampled from a woman aged 70-85 years with acute or convalescent COVID-19. The chain's CDR3 is CASSAGNYGYTF. DNA of the CDR3: TGTGCCAGCAGTGCAGGGAACTATGGCTACACCTTC.